This entry is about one T cell receptor (beta chain). The data stem from a study of control samples from healthy donors and cancer patients. The germline V and J ends were trimmed by 8 bases and 6 bases, with 8 bases remaining between them. The germline gives CDR1 MGHDK, CDR2 SYGVNS. The CDR3 is made up of 12 amino acids. Measured with immunoSEQ multiplex PCR; TCRdb has only the in-frame clones, and not every one. The sample has about 30,000 clones; 79% are singletons. The sequenced material came from PBMCs. J is TRBJ1-6 and V is TRBV25-1; tentative D call: TRBD1 (5 bases). The source of this sequence is a man in his 60s with head and neck cancer. For the CDR3, the DNA is TGTGCCAGCCGACAGCTTAATTCACCCCTCCACTTT. Translated: CASRQLNSPLHF.